This TCR beta chain originates from a study of molecular identifiers for immune sequencing clone quantification. For the study at large: The replicate experiment used RNA from 20,000 or 100,000 naive CD8 cells. This RNA was split into five aliquots, and four of them were sequenced.

Libraries of naive CD8 cells were prepared from around 18,000 to 910,000 sorted cells using 10%, 30% or 50% RNA. Naive CD8 T cells were sorted, and the gate applied was CD8+CD4-CCR7+CD45RA+. This clonotype occurred many times. CDR3 length: 13 residues. Looked up from germline, CDR1 is MDHEN and CDR2 is SYDVKM. The ends were cut back, 5 bases at V and 10 bases at J, with 17 bases in the middle. TCRdb re-called the PCR reads through MiXCR, storing one row per CDR3 protein. The sample holds 40,000 to 45,000 distinct CDR3 sequences, 19% seen once. This chain connects TRBV28 to TRBJ2-5; a possible D gene is TRBD2 (7 bases). This sequence originates from a human donor in good health. Some libraries in this study had Jurkat cell RNA spiked in. The sequencing input was naive CD8+ T cells from blood, with Jurkat cell RNA spiked in. Subset noted: FACS-sorted CD8+CD4-CCR7+CD45RA+ naive T cells. CDR3 DNA sequence: TGTGCCAGCAGTCCCCCCTCGGGGGGCTTCCAGTACTTC. It yields the protein CASSPPSGGFQYF.